Following are 26 T cell receptor beta chains from one sample sequenced in a study of T cell repertoires in cytomegalovirus infection. TCRdb ran MiXCR on the reads and lists one entry per CDR3 protein. The table records about 490,000 distinct CDR3 sequences, around a quarter of them present only once. What was sequenced was PBMCs. These TCRs come from a human donor in good health (CMV status not recorded). Some clones in this sample may be carry-over from other donors' samples.

This clonotype was picked up a small number of times. The V gene is TRBV9, the J gene TRBJ2-3; D remains ambiguous. Per the germline V gene, CDR1 is SGDLS and CDR2 is YYNGEE. Trimming removed 0 bases at V and 5 bases at J, with 10 bases between. The CDR3 contains 14 residues. In DNA, the CDR3 is TGTGCCAGCAGCGTAGAACTGCTTCTAGATACGCAGTATTTT. This encodes CASSVELLLDTQYF.

This clonotype was detected only a few times. V and J are TRBV7-3 and TRBJ2-1; 9 bases align to TRBD1. The junction had 17 bases not matched to a gene; V was cut back by 4 bases and J by 10 bases. The CDR3 runs 17 residues. Germline V gene lookup returns CDR1 SGHTA and CDR2 FQGTGA. The CDR3, as DNA: TGTGCCAGCAGCTCCAGCGGTTGGGGACAGGGTGCTTTAGAGCAGTTCTTC. Amino acid sequence: CASSSSGWGQGALEQFF.

This clonotype was recorded many times. The V and J genes are TRBV7-2 and TRBJ1-3, with D unclear. Trimming pared 1 base from V and 0 bases from J, leaving 7 bases between. CDR1 is SGHTA and CDR2 is FQGNSA in the germline V gene. The CDR3 runs to 15 residues. This CDR3 is CASSLGKRSGNTIYF. The CDR3 coding sequence is TGTGCCAGCAGCTTAGGGAAGCGCTCTGGAAACACCATATATTTT.

V is TRBV7-4 and J is TRBJ1-4; D is undetermined. The length of the CDR3 is 12 residues. The germline CDR1 and CDR2 sequences are SGHVT and SQSDAQ. V lost 6 bases and J lost 8, with 10 bases in between. The CDR3, as DNA: TGTGCCAGCAGTAGAGAAGCGGAAAAACTGTTTTTT. Amino acids: CASSREAEKLFF.

This clonotype occurred many times. The chain combines TRBV7-8 with TRBJ2-2; D gene uncertain. CDR3 length: 13 amino acids. Germline-derived CDR1 and CDR2 are SGHVS and FQNEAQ. With 6 bases removed from V and 1 base from J, the gap between germline ends came to 6 bases. The CDR3 DNA is TGTGCCAGCAGATGGGGGAACACCGGGGAGCTGTTTTTT. It encodes CASRWGNTGELFF.

CDR3 amino acids: CSARVEMGTEAFF. CDR3 in DNA: TGCAGTGCTAGGGTGGAGATGGGGACTGAAGCTTTCTTT. The V and J genes are TRBV20-1 and TRBJ1-1; D remains ambiguous. Germline lookup yields CDR1 DFQATT and CDR2 SNEGSKA (reference sequence). Trimming stripped 3 bases from V and 5 bases from J, with 13 bases between. CDR3 length equals 13 residues.

V usage is TRBV12-3 or TRBV12-4 and J usage is TRBJ2-1, with D tentatively TRBD2 (6 bases). Trimming took off 5 bases at V and 9 bases at J, with 23 bases between the two ends. The CDR3 runs to 16 residues. Written as DNA, the CDR3 is TGTGCCAGCAGTCGGTCCGGGACTGATAGTATTGGTGAGCAGTTCTTC. It translates to CASSRSGTDSIGEQFF.

This clonotype was seen a handful of times. Here the CDR3 reads CSVTARLETQYF. In DNA, the CDR3 is TGCAGTGTAACGGCTCGACTAGAGACCCAGTACTTC. V usage is TRBV20-1 and J usage is TRBJ2-5, with D unclear. The germline V and J ends were trimmed by 7 bases and 4 bases, with 13 bases remaining between them. The CDR3 consists of 12 residues. The germline V gene has CDR1 DFQATT and CDR2 SNEGSKA (reference sequence).

The genes are TRBV27 and TRBJ1-5; maybe TRBD1 (5 bases). V was pared by 2 bases and J by 3 bases, with 11 bases between. The CDR3 length is 15 residues. Germline CDR1 and CDR2: MNHEY and SMNVEV (reference sequence). The CDR3 region has the DNA TGTGCCAGCAGTTTAGCCAGGGCCAACAATCAGCCCCAGCATTTT. It translates to CASSLARANNQPQHF.

This clonotype was detected many times. This chain connects TRBV7-9 to TRBJ2-3; 9 nucleotides agree with TRBD2. Germline-derived CDR1 and CDR2 are SEHNR and FQNEAQ (reference sequence). This CDR3 has 16 amino acids. After removal of 4 bases from V and 4 bases from J, the junction contained 9 bases not matched to a gene. The CDR3 nucleotides read TGTGCCAGCAGCTCCCCCGGGACTAGCAACGCAGATACGCAGTATTTT. It specifies CASSSPGTSNADTQYF. Filled out from reference TRBV7-9 and TRBJ2-3, the complete variable domain reads DTGVSQNPRHKITKRGQNVTFRCDPISEHNRLYWYRQTLGQGPEFLTYFQNEAQLEKSRLLSDRFSAERPKGSFSTLEIQRTEQGDSAMYLCASSSPGTSNADTQYFGPGTRLTVL.

This clonotype was seen ten or more times. The V call is TRBV5-4, the J call TRBJ2-1; 10 nucleotides line up with TRBD2. Germline values: CDR1 SGHNT, CDR2 YYREEE (reference sequence). V gave up 3 bases and J gave up 5 bases; unmatched junction bases: 5. The CDR3 is 15 amino acids. In DNA, the CDR3 is TGTGCCAGCAGCTCCAGCGGGAGGGCAAACAATGAGCAGTTCTTC. This encodes CASSSSGRANNEQFF.

The chain has TRBV7-6 and TRBJ1-1, with D possibly matching TRBD1 (6 bases). Germline CDR1 reads SGHVS; CDR2 reads FNYEAQ. V dropped 1 base and J dropped 5 bases, with 17 bases sitting between them. The CDR3 loop spans 16 amino acids. CDR3 DNA: TGTGCCAGCAGCTTAGAGAGCGAGACAGGAAGAACTGAAGCTTTCTTT. It yields the protein CASSLESETGRTEAFF.

The chain has TRBV12-3 or TRBV12-4 and TRBJ2-7; D is ambiguous. CDR3 length equals 13 residues. V was cut by 3 bases and J by 4 bases, with 10 bases left in between. Here the CDR3 DNA reads TGTGCCAGCAGTTTTCGCGTTGATTACGAGCAGTACTTC. Translation: CASSFRVDYEQYF.

The chain carries TRBV11-3 and TRBJ2-5, with TRBD2 identical over 8 bases. V shed 3 bases and J 5 bases; nucleotides not matched to a gene: 8. The CDR3 runs 15 residues. From germline, CDR1 is SGHNT and CDR2 YENEEA. The CDR3 DNA reads TGTGCCAGCAGCTTCCGGGGGGGCCCGGTTGAGACCCAGTACTTC. Its translation is CASSFRGGPVETQYF.

This chain uses TRBV27 with TRBJ1-5, with D uncertain. From germline, CDR1 is MNHEY and CDR2 SMNVEV (reference sequence). This CDR3 spans 15 amino acids. V was clipped by 3 bases and J by 6 bases, with 15 bases between them. CDR3 sequence: CASSLAGQVGQPQHF. As DNA, the CDR3 is TGTGCCAGCAGTTTGGCCGGCCAGGTAGGTCAGCCCCAGCATTTT.

The chain links TRBV28 to TRBJ2-7; D call uncertain. The CDR3 consists of 10 residues. The V end lost 11 bases, the J end lost 2 bases, and 7 bases lay between the germline ends. The germline CDR1 and CDR2 sequences are MDHEN and SYDVKM. The CDR3 region has the DNA TGTGCCGACTCCCCCTACGAGCAGTACTTC. It specifies CADSPYEQYF.

This clonotype was detected many times. V and J are TRBV28 and TRBJ2-5; 11 positions agree with TRBD2. The ends lost 1 base at V and 3 bases at J; junction bases unmatched: 7. The CDR3 is made up of 17 amino acids. Germline V lookup: CDR1 MDHEN, CDR2 SYDVKM. The CDR3 nucleotides are TGTGCCAGCAGTTTATTGGGCACTAGCGGGGGAGAAGAGACCCAGTACTTC. Translated: CASSLLGTSGGEETQYF.

This clonotype was seen repeatedly, ten times or more. V and J are TRBV7-2 and TRBJ2-5, with 8 bases aligning to TRBD1. The CDR3 covers 16 residues. V was clipped by 1 base and J by 5 bases; unmatched bases: 9. The V gene's germline CDR1 is SGHTA and CDR2 FQGNSA. CDR3 bases: TGTGCCAGCAGCTTAGAAAGGGCAGGGGGCACGGAGACCCAGTACTTC. Protein sequence: CASSLERAGGTETQYF.

V gene TRBV6-2 or TRBV6-3 combines with J gene TRBJ2-3, with D unresolved. Trimming cost V 6 bases and J 1 base, with 8 bases left between them. Germline-derived CDR1 and CDR2 are MNHEY and SVGEGT. The CDR3 runs 13 residues. The CDR3: CASRPTGTDTQYF. The CDR3 DNA reads as TGTGCCAGCAGGCCAACTGGCACAGATACGCAGTATTTT.

The J gene is TRBJ2-7, the V gene TRBV12-3 or TRBV12-4; D is possibly TRBD1 (6 bases). This CDR3 has 15 amino acids. The V end lost 6 bases, the J end lost 2 bases, and 17 bases lay between the germline ends. The CDR3 protein is CASSPQGSTTYEQYF. CDR3 coding DNA: TGTGCCAGCAGCCCCCAGGGGAGCACGACCTACGAGCAGTACTTC.

This clonotype was recorded at least ten times. This sequence joins TRBV7-2 and TRBJ1-6, with 9 bases lining up with TRBD1. V dropped 2 bases and J dropped 7; count of bases not matched to a gene: 9. This CDR3 spans 17 amino acids. CDR1 SGHTA and CDR2 FQGNSA come from the germline V gene. CDR3 coding DNA: TGTGCCAGCAGCTTAACCAGCGGGACAGGGAACAATTCACCCCTCCACTTT. It specifies CASSLTSGTGNNSPLHF.

This clonotype has at least ten counts. The rearrangement links TRBV7-2 to TRBJ1-6; TRBD1 matches 9 bases. J was trimmed by 8 bases and V by 5 bases; bases with no gene match: 4. CDR1 and CDR2 (germline): SGHTA, FQGNSA. This CDR3 is built from 14 residues. CDR3 loop: CASSLDRGYSPLHF. Written as DNA, the CDR3 is TGTGCCAGCAGCCTCGACAGGGGGTATTCACCCCTCCACTTT.

This clonotype was detected only a few times. This chain joins TRBV12-3 or TRBV12-4 and TRBJ1-5; 7 bases align to TRBD1. This CDR3 region has 13 residues. J lost 4 bases, V lost 6 bases, and 3 bases had no gene match. CDR3 region: CASRPGGNQPQHF. Written as DNA, the CDR3 is TGTGCCAGCAGGCCAGGGGGGAATCAGCCCCAGCATTTT.

This clonotype occurred a few times. This chain connects TRBV7-2 to TRBJ1-6; 8 positions match TRBD1. This CDR3 has 15 residues. The V gene's germline CDR1 is SGHTA and CDR2 FQGNSA. J was trimmed by 4 bases and V by 5 bases; bases with no gene match: 4. The CDR3 coding sequence is TGTGCCAGCAGCGCCAGACAGGGGTATAATTCACCCCTCCACTTT. It specifies CASSARQGYNSPLHF.

The chain has TRBV6-8 and TRBJ2-3; D gene unclear. Trimming stripped 2 bases from V and 6 bases from J, with 3 bases between. Per germline, CDR1 MNHGY and CDR2 SAAAGT. This CDR3 comprises 11 residues. The CDR3 loop reads CASSYEDTQYF. As DNA, the CDR3 is TGTGCCAGCAGTTACGAGGATACGCAGTATTTT.

The table lists this clonotype with many counts. The gene calls are TRBV7-2 and TRBJ1-2; D is undetermined. With 5 bases removed from V and 5 bases from J, the gap between germline ends came to 15 bases. Germline values: CDR1 SGHTA, CDR2 FQGNSA. This CDR3 region has 14 residues. The CDR3 region is CASSERTASYGYTF. The CDR3, as DNA: TGTGCCAGCAGCGAACGGACGGCCTCTTATGGCTACACCTTC. The full variable domain, its missing parts supplied by reference TRBV7-2 and TRBJ1-2, is GAGVSQSPSNKVTEKGKDVELRCDPISGHTALYWYRQSLGQGLEFLIYFQGNSAPDKSGLPSDRFSAERTGGSVSTLTIQRTQQEDSAVYLCASSERTASYGYTFGSGTRLTVV.